The clone carrying this T cell receptor beta chain was found once. The data originate from a study of blood T cell repertoires in COVID-19. Turning to the study itself: Spain, Italy and the United States supplied samples that represented acute and convalescent COVID-19.

Germline V gene sequence: CDR1 SGHAT, CDR2 FQNNGV. The CDR3 is made up of 15 amino acids. V was clipped by 5 bases and J by 1 base, with 12 bases between them. Enrolment of Seattle patients took place during active infection, and they were followed longitudinally. Clones were sequenced by immunoSEQ multiplex PCR, and TCRdb holds only the in-frame ones, with some missing. Of roughly 160,000 clones in the sample, about four fifths are singletons; the top ten hold 8.1%. The receptor comes from a woman in her sixties with COVID-19, enrolled during active disease. The chain couples TRBV11-2 to TRBJ2-1; D uncertain. Sequencing was carried out using peripheral blood. The CDR3 protein is CASSHDTISYNEQFF. Here the CDR3 DNA reads TGTGCCAGCAGCCACGACACCATTTCCTACAATGAGCAGTTCTTC. The whole variable domain, remainder taken from reference TRBV11-2 and TRBJ2-1, is EAGVAQSPRYKIIEKRQSVAFWCNPISGHATLYWYQQILGQGPKLLIQFQNNGVVDDSQLPKDRFSAERLKGVDSTLKIQPAKLEDSAVYLCASSHDTISYNEQFFGPGTRLTVL.